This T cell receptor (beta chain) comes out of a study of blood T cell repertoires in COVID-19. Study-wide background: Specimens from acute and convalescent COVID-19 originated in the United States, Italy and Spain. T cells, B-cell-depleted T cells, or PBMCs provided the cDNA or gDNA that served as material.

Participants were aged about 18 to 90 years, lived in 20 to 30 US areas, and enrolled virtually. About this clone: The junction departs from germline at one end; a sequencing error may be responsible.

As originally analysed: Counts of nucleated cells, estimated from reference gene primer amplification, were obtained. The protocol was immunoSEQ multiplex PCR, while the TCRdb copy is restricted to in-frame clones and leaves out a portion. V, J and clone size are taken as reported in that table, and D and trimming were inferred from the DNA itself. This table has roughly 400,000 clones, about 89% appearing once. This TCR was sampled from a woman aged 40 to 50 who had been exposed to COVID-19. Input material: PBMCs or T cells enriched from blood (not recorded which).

CDR3: CASIPGQFSGDTIYF. DNA for the CDR3: TGTGCCAGTATCCCGGGACAGTTCTCTGGAGACACCATATATTTT. The chain combines TRBV19 with TRBJ1-3; 7 nucleotides match TRBD1. Germline V lookup: CDR1 LNHDA, CDR2 SQIVND (reference sequence). The CDR3 totals 15 residues.